This TCR beta chain was recorded in a study of control samples from healthy donors and cancer patients. This CDR3 is built from 11 residues. Germline CDR1 is DFQATT and CDR2 is SNEGSKA (reference sequence). TCRdb keeps only in-frame clones here, not all; method: immunoSEQ multiplex PCR. The profile shows tens of thousands of clones, around 90% of them singletons. The sequencing sample was made of PBMCs. This TCR derives from a man in his sixties with colorectal cancer. The chain carries TRBV20-1 and TRBJ1-1, with D perhaps TRBD1 (6 bases). CDR3 DNA: TGCAGCGTTACACAGGGAAATGAAGCTTTCTTT. Amino acid sequence: CSVTQGNEAFF.